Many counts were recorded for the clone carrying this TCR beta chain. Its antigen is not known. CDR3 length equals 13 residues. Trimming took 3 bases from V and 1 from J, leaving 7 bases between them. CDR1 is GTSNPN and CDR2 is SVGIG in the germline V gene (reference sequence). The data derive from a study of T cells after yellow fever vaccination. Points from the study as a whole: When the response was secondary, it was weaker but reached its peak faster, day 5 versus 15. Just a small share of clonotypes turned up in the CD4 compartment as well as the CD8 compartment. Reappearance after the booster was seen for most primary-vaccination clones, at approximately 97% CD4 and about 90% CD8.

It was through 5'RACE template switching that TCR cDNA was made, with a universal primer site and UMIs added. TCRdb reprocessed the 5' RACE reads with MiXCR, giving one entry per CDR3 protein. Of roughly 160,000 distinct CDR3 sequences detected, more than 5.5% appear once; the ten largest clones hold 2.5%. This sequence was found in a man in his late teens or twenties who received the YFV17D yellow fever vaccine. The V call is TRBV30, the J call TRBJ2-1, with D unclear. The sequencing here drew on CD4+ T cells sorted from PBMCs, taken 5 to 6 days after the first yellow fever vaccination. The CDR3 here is CAWSPQSYNEQFF. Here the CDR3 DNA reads TGTGCCTGGAGCCCCCAGTCCTACAATGAGCAGTTCTTC. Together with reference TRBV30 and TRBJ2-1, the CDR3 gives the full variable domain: SQTIHQWPATLVQPVGSPLSLECTVEGTSNPNLYWYRQAAGRGLQLLFYSVGIGQISSEVPQNLSASRPQDRQFILSSKKLLLSDSGFYLCAWSPQSYNEQFFGPGTRLTVL.